One sample yielded the 17 T cell receptor beta chains listed below, sequenced in a study of identical twins. TCRdb called the 5' RACE reads again in MiXCR, with one record for every CDR3 protein. The table includes a few hundred thousand distinct CDR3 sequences, roughly 8.7% detected once. This same sample was also taken into another study, of yellow fever vaccine responses in identical twins.

Specimen: CD8+ T cells sorted from blood. All receptors derive from a young woman in good health.

This clonotype turned up a few times. CDR3 amino acids: CASSQGGSTGELFF. In nucleotides, the CDR3 is TGCGCCAGCAGCCAAGGCGGTTCCACCGGGGAGCTGTTTTTT. The V and J genes are TRBV4-3 and TRBJ2-2, with D hard to call. CDR1 and CDR2 (germline): LGHNA, YSLEER. The CDR3 has 14 residues. Deletions cut 1 base from V and 4 bases from J, with 7 bases between.

This clonotype was recorded a few times. This rearrangement joins TRBV29-1 to TRBJ2-7; TRBD2 might be the D (6 bases). The CDR3 totals 13 residues. CDR1 SQVTM and CDR2 ANQGSEA come from the germline V gene. V gave up 3 bases and J gave up 2 bases, with 11 bases separating them. The CDR3 loop is CSVDGGNTYEQYF. The DNA for the CDR3 is TGCAGCGTTGACGGGGGTAATACCTACGAGCAGTACTTC.

There are many counts of this clonotype. The rearrangement joins TRBV5-1 to TRBJ2-5, with D possibly being TRBD2 (6 bases). This CDR3 contains 14 residues. Trimming took off 4 bases at V and 0 bases at J, with 10 bases between the two ends. Germline CDR1 and CDR2: SGHRS and YFSETQ. The CDR3 nucleotides read TGCGCCAGCAGCCTCCCGGGGGACCAAGAGACCCAGTACTTC. Translated: CASSLPGDQETQYF.

The V gene is TRBV6-4, the J gene TRBJ2-3; 9 bases line up with TRBD2. The CDR3 has 16 residues. The germline gives CDR1 MRHNA, CDR2 SNTAGT. Losses at the gene ends were 6 bases for V and 2 bases for J; bases not matched to a gene: 9. CDR3 coding DNA: TGTGCCAGCAGAGAAAGACTAGCGGCCTACACAGATACGCAGTATTTT. Its protein is CASRERLAAYTDTQYF.

The chain recombines TRBV7-2 with TRBJ2-7, with 11 positions matching TRBD2. Germline CDR1 and CDR2: SGHTA and FQGNSA. V dropped 5 bases and J dropped 4; count of bases not matched to a gene: 10. CDR3 length: 16 amino acids. CDR3: CASSLLLAGEMYEQYF. DNA of the CDR3: TGTGCCAGCAGCCTATTACTAGCGGGAGAGATGTACGAGCAGTACTTC.

The chain combines TRBV20-1 with TRBJ1-1; TRBD1 matches 9 bases. Trimming cost V 1 base and J 1 base; bases outside gene matches: 7. Germline loops: CDR1 DFQATT, CDR2 SNEGSKA (reference sequence). This CDR3 is built from 16 residues. The DNA of the CDR3 is TGCAGTGCTAGAGGACTTTTACAGGGGGCGAACACTGAAGCTTTCTTT. Protein product: CSARGLLQGANTEAFF.

The V call is TRBV11-2, the J call TRBJ1-1; 7 bases match TRBD1. The CDR3 has 15 residues. V shed 7 bases and J 0 bases; nucleotides not matched to a gene: 8. Germline V gene lookup returns CDR1 SGHAT and CDR2 FQNNGV. CDR3 amino acids: CASTIAGTVNTEAFF. CDR3 in DNA: TGTGCCAGCACCATTGCCGGGACAGTGAACACTGAAGCTTTCTTT.

This clonotype showed up many times. The chain carries TRBV27 and TRBJ1-1, with no clear D. V lost 4 bases and J 4 bases, leaving 13 bases between the germline ends. The CDR3 consists of 14 residues. Germline lookup yields CDR1 MNHEY and CDR2 SMNVEV (reference sequence). The CDR3 is CASSSGPLSTEAFF. DNA of the CDR3: TGTGCCAGCAGTTCGGGCCCATTGAGCACTGAAGCTTTCTTT.

At least ten counts were recorded for this clonotype. V usage is TRBV20-1 and J usage is TRBJ2-3; D unresolved. Germline CDR1 is DFQATT and CDR2 is SNEGSKA (reference sequence). The CDR3 is made up of 13 amino acids. V lost 1 base and J lost 2, with 7 bases in between. The CDR3 DNA reads TGCAGTGCTAGAGGAGTGAACACAGATACGCAGTATTTT. Residues: CSARGVNTDTQYF.

This clonotype came up many times. The chain has TRBV5-5 and TRBJ2-7; 10 bases align to TRBD2. The CDR3 has 13 residues. J gave up 6 bases and V 0 bases, and 0 bases lay outside the gene matches. Germline V CDR1 and CDR2: SGHKS, YYEKEE (reference sequence). CDR3 sequence: CASSLGLAGEQYF. The CDR3 region has the DNA TGTGCCAGCAGCTTGGGACTAGCGGGCGAGCAGTACTTC.

This clonotype was counted at least ten times. The rearrangement joins TRBV7-9 to TRBJ2-5; the D gene is possibly TRBD2 (5 bases). The CDR3 length is 15 residues. The V gene lost 5 bases and the J gene lost 1 base, with 14 bases spanning the gap. Germline CDR1 and CDR2: SEHNR and FQNEAQ (reference sequence). Written as DNA, the CDR3 is TGTGCCAGCAGCGGTGCGAGGGCGCCCCAAGAGACCCAGTACTTC. Translating gives CASSGARAPQETQYF.

This clonotype occurred many times. This sequence joins TRBV7-9 and TRBJ1-2; 9 bases are shared with TRBD1. The CDR3 loop spans 15 amino acids. V was clipped by 4 bases and J by 2 bases; unmatched bases: 5. Germline values: CDR1 SEHNR, CDR2 FQNEAQ (reference sequence). The CDR3 spells CASSSGDRANYGYTF. The CDR3 DNA is TGTGCCAGCAGCTCAGGGGACAGGGCAAACTATGGCTACACCTTC.

The table lists this clonotype with many counts. The V and J genes are TRBV11-2 and TRBJ1-2, with a tentative D call TRBD1 (5 bases). The CDR3 extends over 12 amino acids. Germline CDR1 and CDR2: SGHAT and FQNNGV. The V and J ends lost 1 base and 8 bases respectively, with 8 bases between them. In DNA, the CDR3 is TGTGCCAGCAGCTTAGGTGGGGACGGCTACACCTTC. Translation: CASSLGGDGYTF.

This clonotype was seen at least ten times. This chain links TRBV27 with TRBJ2-2; D is perhaps TRBD1 (5 bases). The ends were cut back, 6 bases at V and 0 bases at J, with 14 bases in the middle. The V gene's germline CDR1 is MNHEY and CDR2 SMNVEV (reference sequence). CDR3 length: 16 amino acids. CDR3 sequence reads: CASSPATATNTGELFF. CDR3 DNA: TGTGCCAGCAGCCCGGCGACAGCGACGAACACCGGGGAGCTGTTTTTT.

This clonotype has more than one count but fewer than ten. The chain employs TRBV20-1 and TRBJ2-1; D remains ambiguous. V lost 3 bases and J lost 4, with 16 bases in between. The CDR3 contains 15 residues. Germline values: CDR1 DFQATT, CDR2 SNEGSKA (reference sequence). As DNA, the CDR3 is TGCAGTGCTAGGGACCTGAGACTCGCGTACAATGAGCAGTTCTTC. Amino acid sequence: CSARDLRLAYNEQFF.

The rearrangement uses TRBV28 and TRBJ1-1, with D tentatively TRBD1 (5 bases). Germline loops: CDR1 MDHEN, CDR2 SYDVKM. The CDR3 covers 13 residues. V lost 5 bases to trimming and J lost 8 bases, with 15 bases between them. DNA of the CDR3: TGTGCCAGCAGTCTACCTGAGGGGAAAGAAGCTTTCTTT. Its protein product is CASSLPEGKEAFF.

This clonotype was seen more than once but under ten times. V usage is TRBV20-1 and J usage is TRBJ2-5, with no clear D. The V gene's germline CDR1 is DFQATT and CDR2 SNEGSKA (reference sequence). The CDR3 covers 12 residues. The V gene lost 4 bases and the J gene lost 2 bases, with 8 bases spanning the gap. The CDR3 protein is CSAMQAQETQYF. CDR3 nucleotide sequence: TGCAGTGCTATGCAGGCACAAGAGACCCAGTACTTC.